Below, one T cell receptor (beta chain) is given with its context. The sample is drawn from a study of blood T cell repertoires in COVID-19. CDR3 length equals 15 residues. Trimming cost V 5 bases and J 0 bases, with 12 bases left between them. The germline V gene has CDR1 SGHTA and CDR2 FQGTGA. Sequencing was performed with immunoSEQ multiplex PCR; in TCRdb, only in-frame clones are kept and a portion is missing. Here the sample spans hundreds of thousands of clones, around four fifths being singletons. The chain has TRBV7-3 and TRBJ2-3, with a possible D match to TRBD1 (5 bases). This TCR was sampled from a woman aged 40 to 50 with active or convalescent COVID-19. The sample consisted of peripheral blood. CDR3: CASSPQGPSTDTQYF. DNA for the CDR3: TGTGCCAGCAGCCCGCAGGGTCCTAGCACAGATACGCAGTATTTT.